This T cell receptor (beta chain) originates from a study of blood T cell repertoires in COVID-19. In its sample, this clone was seen a few times. The germline gives CDR1 MDHEN, CDR2 SYDVKM. The length of the CDR3 is 13 residues. J was trimmed by 9 bases and V by 2 bases; bases with no gene match: 6. TCRdb's table, derived via immunoSEQ multiplex PCR, lists solely in-frame clones and lacks some. Here the sample spans under 250,000 clones, approximately 84% being singletons. The specimen was peripheral blood. This TCR was recovered from a woman in her forties or fifties with active or convalescent COVID-19. The V gene is TRBV28, the J gene TRBJ1-1; 7 nucleotides align to TRBD1. The CDR3 region is CASSLDGQAKAFF. In DNA form, the CDR3 reads TGTGCCAGCAGTTTAGATGGACAGGCGAAAGCTTTCTTT.